The entry below gives a single T cell receptor beta chain sequence along with its context. Antigen unknown. V shed 9 bases and J shed 7 bases, with 13 bases lying between them. Germline V gives CDR1 MNHNS, CDR2 SASEGT. The CDR3 is 13 residues long. Libraries were prepared by immunoSEQ multiplex PCR; TCRdb keeps only in-frame clonotypes and omits some of them. The table includes 95,000 to 120,000 clones, about 85% detected once. This sample stems from a study of cytomegalovirus exposure and HLA in healthy donors. Regarding the study as a whole: Subsequent analysis of the approximately 110 validation repertoires found a tendency for first-cohort TCR clusters to co-occur. As confirmed in vitro, a few CMV-associated chains were specific for CMV antigens.

The chain combines TRBV6-1 with TRBJ1-6, with D possibly matching TRBD1 (5 bases). What was sequenced was PBMCs. This TCR was sampled from a woman between 18 and 30 years old in good health and CMV-seronegative. CDR3 sequence: CASSGGENSPLHF. CDR3 sequence (DNA): TGTGCCAGTTCGGGGGGAGAGAATTCACCCCTCCACTTT.